This T cell receptor beta chain emerged from a study of CD8+ T cells in alopecia areata. A note on this clone: The target antigen is unknown.

In each case, RNA was isolated and then reverse transcribed into cDNA as the sequencing template. The data were produced by immunoSEQ multiplex PCR, yet TCRdb's version contains in-frame clones alone and is incomplete. The table records roughly 130,000 clones, roughly 58% of them present only once. Alopecia areata patients provided lesional scalp punch biopsies and peripheral blood. This CDR3 has 17 residues. Deletions cut 1 base from V and 0 bases from J, with 16 bases between. Germline V CDR1 and CDR2: SGHAT, FQDESV (reference sequence). Study-wide results and limits: Across lesional scalp, and particularly alopecia totalis/universalis, clonality surpassed that of normal scalp.

The specimen comprised CD4+ T cells sorted from blood, sampled at week 0. The chain is built from TRBV11-1 and TRBJ2-7; D is possibly TRBD1 (6 bases). The receptor was derived from a human donor with alopecia areata. CDR3 coding DNA: TGTGCCAGCAGCTTAGAAGTGTGGACAGTTGGCTCCTACGAGCAGTACTTC. This gives the protein CASSLEVWTVGSYEQYF.